This entry lists 12 T cell receptor beta chains sequenced from one sample in a study of cytomegalovirus exposure and HLA in healthy donors. The PCR had 60 Vbeta and 13 Jbeta primers. Sequencing was performed with immunoSEQ multiplex PCR; in TCRdb, only in-frame clones are kept and a portion is missing. The sample shows about 83,000 clones, 70% to 75% of them seen only once. Sequenced material: PBMCs. Source of these receptors: a man between 60 and 75 years old in good health and CMV-seronegative.

In its sample, this clone was seen once. V gene TRBV9 combines with J gene TRBJ1-1, with D perhaps matching TRBD1 (5 bases). From germline, CDR1 is SGDLS and CDR2 YYNGEE. Trimming left V 0 bases short and J 7 bases short, with 13 bases between. This CDR3 comprises 14 residues. CDR3 loop: CASSVEPGTYEAFF. The CDR3 DNA is TGTGCCAGCAGCGTAGAGCCAGGGACTTATGAAGCTTTCTTT.

The J gene is TRBJ2-7, the V gene TRBV7-9; 9 bases are a match to TRBD1. Germline V gene data show CDR1 as SEHNR and CDR2 as FQNEAQ (reference sequence). This CDR3 has 15 amino acids. Trimming cost V 5 bases and J 3 bases; bases outside gene matches: 8. The CDR3 region is CASSPDRTGDYEQYF. The CDR3 nucleotides read TGTGCCAGCAGCCCTGACCGGACAGGGGACTACGAGCAGTACTTC. The entire variable domain, with the rest obtained from reference TRBV7-9 and TRBJ2-7, is as follows: DTGVSQNPRHKITKRGQNVTFRCDPISEHNRLYWYRQTLGQGPEFLTYFQNEAQLEKSRLLSDRFSAERPKGSFSTLEIQRTEQGDSAMYLCASSPDRTGDYEQYFGPGTRLTVT.

In the case of this clone: An end of the junction differs from the germline gene, which may be a read error. CDR3 region: CASSIGFGGDEQYF. The DNA for the CDR3 is TGTGCCAGTAGCATAGGCTTCGGGGGGGACGAGCAGTACTTC. V and J are TRBV19 and TRBJ2-5, with TRBD2 matching over 8 bases. The DNA matches TRBJ2-7 better at its end, which makes the J call doubtful. The germline V gene encodes CDR1 LNHDA and CDR2 SQIVND (reference sequence). The CDR3 covers 14 residues.

V is TRBV2 and J is TRBJ2-7; perhaps TRBD2 as D (5 bases). Germline V CDR1 and CDR2: SNHLY, FYNNEI. The V end was cut by 6 bases, the J end by 6 bases, with 18 bases between. There are 14 residues in the CDR3. CDR3 DNA: TGTGCCAGCAGCCCCGTCCGGGGAAGCGCCGAGCAGTACTTC. It specifies CASSPVRGSAEQYF.

Details on this clone: One end of the junction fails to match germline, which may point to a read error. V is TRBV7-9 and J is TRBJ1-2; tentative D call: TRBD1 (5 bases). Germline loops: CDR1 SEHNR, CDR2 FQNEAQ (reference sequence). The CDR3 sequence is 13 residues long. The DNA of the CDR3 is TGTTCCAGCAGCTTGGGGGAGGTTGCAGGCTACACCTTC. Residues: CSSSLGEVAGYTF.

The chain joins TRBV18 to TRBJ2-5; 9 nucleotides align to TRBD1. Near its end, the DNA agrees better with TRBJ2-7, so the J call may be wrong. In germline, CDR1 is KGHSH, CDR2 LQKENI. The CDR3 runs to 14 residues. CDR3 coding DNA: TGTGCCAGCTCGCTTCAGGGACAGGGAGGCGAGCAGTACTTC. Encoded protein: CASSLQGQGGEQYF.

The rearrangement joins TRBV6-5 to TRBJ1-1; perhaps TRBD1 as D (5 bases). The CDR3 totals 12 residues. The V end lost 0 bases, the J end lost 6 bases, and 5 bases lay between the germline ends. Germline CDR1 is MNHEY and CDR2 is SVGAGI. For the CDR3, the DNA is TGTGCCAGCAGTTACTCCAGGGCTGAAGCTTTCTTT. It is translated as CASSYSRAEAFF.

This clone was seen just once. CDR3 sequence reads: CASSRGQGSHEQFF. CDR3 in DNA: TGTGCCAGCAGCCGCGGACAGGGGTCTCATGAGCAGTTCTTC. This chain links TRBV7-3 with TRBJ2-1; 9 bases agree with TRBD1. Germline V lookup: CDR1 SGHTA, CDR2 FQGTGA. The CDR3 runs to 14 residues. Unmatched junction bases numbered 7, after V lost 5 bases and J lost 8 bases.

This chain links TRBV6-1 with TRBJ1-2; 8 bases fit TRBD1. The junction had 15 bases not matched to a gene; V was cut back by 7 bases and J by 8 bases. The CDR3 spans 15 residues. Germline loops: CDR1 MNHNS, CDR2 SASEGT. The CDR3 protein is CASTNGPGQGTGYTF. CDR3 bases: TGTGCCAGCACCAACGGGCCAGGACAGGGTACCGGCTACACCTTC.

The chain recombines TRBV6-1 with TRBJ1-1; D is unresolved. V dropped 4 bases and J dropped 4 bases, with 13 bases sitting between them. The germline gives CDR1 MNHNS, CDR2 SASEGT. This CDR3 is 14 amino acids long. The DNA for the CDR3 is TGTGCCAGCAGTGTAGGGCGGGCGGGCACTGAAGCTTTCTTT. Encoded protein: CASSVGRAGTEAFF.

This clone has only one observation. The chain combines TRBV6-6 with TRBJ1-1, with 8 bases aligning to TRBD1. V was clipped by 4 bases and J by 5 bases; unmatched bases: 6. The germline gives CDR1 MNHNY, CDR2 SVGAGI (reference sequence). CDR3 length: 14 residues. For the CDR3, the DNA is TGTGCCAGCAGTTCTCGGACAGGGTCAACTGAAGCTTTCTTT. It codes for CASSSRTGSTEAFF.

V usage is TRBV19 and J usage is TRBJ2-2; TRBD1 aligns across 10 bases. Germline CDR1 LNHDA, CDR2 SQIVND (reference sequence). The trim removed 7 bases at V and 0 bases at J, leaving 5 bases unmatched. The CDR3 has 16 residues. The CDR3 sequence: CASKTGGAPNTGELFF. The CDR3, as DNA: TGTGCCAGTAAGACAGGGGGCGCGCCGAACACCGGGGAGCTGTTTTTT.